The 23 T cell receptor beta chains below all came from one sample that was sequenced in a study of blood T cell repertoires in COVID-19. This table comes from immunoSEQ multiplex PCR, and its TCRdb copy is limited to in-frame clones, with some not included. The data show some 42,000 clones, with 60% to 80% seen just once and over 25% held by the top ten. Sequenced: peripheral blood. The origin of the receptors is a woman aged 70 to 79 with acute or convalescent COVID-19.

In this sample, this clone turned up a few times. V is TRBV18 and J is TRBJ2-5; D perhaps matches TRBD1 (7 bases). Trimming left V 4 bases short and J 2 bases short, with 11 bases between. Per the germline V gene, CDR1 is KGHSH and CDR2 is LQKENI. The CDR3 totals 14 residues. The CDR3 is CASSLRGAQETQYF. The CDR3 nucleotides read TGTGCCAGCTCACTCAGGGGGGCGCAAGAGACCCAGTACTTC.

This clone appeared once. The rearrangement uses TRBV19 and TRBJ2-7, with 10 bases matching TRBD1. Germline V lookup: CDR1 LNHDA, CDR2 SQIVND (reference sequence). J gave up 0 bases and V 6 bases, and 8 bases lay outside the gene matches. This CDR3 is built from 16 residues. Here the CDR3 reads CASRASGQGNSYEQYF. CDR3 DNA: TGTGCCAGTAGGGCCTCGGGACAGGGGAACTCCTACGAGCAGTACTTC.

V and J are TRBV7-9 and TRBJ1-1; D perhaps matches TRBD1 (6 bases). Germline V gives CDR1 SEHNR, CDR2 FQNEAQ (reference sequence). The length of the CDR3 is 16 residues. Trimming shortened V by 1 base and J by 4 bases, and 16 bases separated the two germline ends. Here the CDR3 reads CASSLVGTGLGTEAFF. Written as DNA, the CDR3 is TGTGCCAGCAGCTTAGTAGGCACAGGGCTGGGCACTGAAGCTTTCTTT.

This chain connects TRBV27 to TRBJ2-5; no reliable D call. The V gene's germline CDR1 is MNHEY and CDR2 SMNVEV (reference sequence). V lost 6 bases to trimming and J lost 1 base, with 12 bases between them. The CDR3 totals 14 residues. CDR3 DNA: TGTGCCAGCAGGGCGACTTGGCTCCAAGAGACCCAGTACTTC. This gives the protein CASRATWLQETQYF.

V and J are TRBV5-5 and TRBJ1-4, with 7 bases fitting TRBD1. The CDR3 totals 15 residues. The V gene end was trimmed by 4 bases and the J gene end by 4 bases; junction bases not matched to a gene: 7. CDR1 and CDR2 from the germline V gene are SGHKS and YYEKEE (reference sequence). The CDR3 coding sequence is TGTGCCAGCAGCCGGGGGACAGCCTTTAATGAAAAACTGTTTTTT. It encodes CASSRGTAFNEKLFF.

The chain has TRBV2 and TRBJ2-3, with D tentatively TRBD1 (5 bases). CDR1 is SNHLY, CDR2 FYNNEI, per germline. The CDR3 contains 12 residues. V was trimmed by 6 bases and J by 5 bases, leaving 9 bases between them. In nucleotides, the CDR3 is TGTGCCAGCAGACTCCAGGGAGATACGCAGTATTTT. Translated, it gives CASRLQGDTQYF. Full variable domain (rest looked up from reference TRBV2 and TRBJ2-3): EPEVTQTPSHQVTQMGQEVILRCVPISNHLYFYWYRQILGQKVEFLVSFYNNEISEKSEIFDDQFSVERPDGSNFTLKIRSTKLEDSAMYFCASRLQGDTQYFGPGTRLTVL.

V usage is TRBV29-1 and J usage is TRBJ1-4; D may be TRBD1 (5 bases). The CDR3 has 12 residues. The V end was cut by 3 bases, the J end by 7 bases, with 9 bases between. Germline CDR1 is SQVTM and CDR2 is ANQGSEA. The CDR3 DNA follows: TGCAGCGTTGACGGGGGGGGTGAAAAACTGTTTTTT. It is translated as CSVDGGGEKLFF.

The chain couples TRBV6-2 or TRBV6-3 to TRBJ1-5; no firm D call. Trimming removed 7 bases at V and 7 bases at J, with 23 bases between. Germline CDR1 and CDR2: MNHEY and SVGEGT. The CDR3 runs to 16 residues. The CDR3 is CASNPLRSVSSQPQHF. The CDR3, as DNA: TGTGCCAGCAACCCCCTCCGGAGTGTAAGCAGCCAGCCCCAGCATTTT.

The V gene is TRBV3-1 (or the pseudogene TRBV3-2), the J gene TRBJ2-3, with 7 bases matching TRBD2. Looked up from germline, CDR1 is LGHDT and CDR2 is YNNKEL (reference sequence). The CDR3 totals 17 residues. The V segment lost 1 base and the J segment 2 bases; nucleotides outside the gene matches: 9. The CDR3 region is CASSQGRLARHTDTQYF. The CDR3 DNA sequence: TGTGCCAGCAGCCAAGGAAGACTAGCCCGGCACACAGATACGCAGTATTTT.

This clone was counted between two and nine times. This rearrangement joins TRBV28 to TRBJ2-1, with D uncertain. CDR3 length: 15 amino acids. Per the germline V gene, CDR1 is MDHEN and CDR2 is SYDVKM. Trimming took off 1 base at V and 4 bases at J, with 11 bases between the two ends. The chain's CDR3 is CASSLSRGDYNEQFF. The DNA of the CDR3 is TGTGCCAGCAGTTTATCGCGCGGAGATTACAATGAGCAGTTCTTC.

This sequence joins TRBV9 and TRBJ1-2; no clear D. The V gene's germline CDR1 is SGDLS and CDR2 YYNGEE. V was trimmed by 1 base and J by 2 bases, leaving 9 bases between them. This CDR3 contains 14 residues. CDR3 DNA: TGTGCCAGCAGCGTAACAGAATTAAACTATGGCTACACCTTC. Its protein product is CASSVTELNYGYTF. Drawing the rest from reference TRBV9 and TRBJ1-2, the complete variable domain is DSGVTQTPKHLITATGQRVTLRCSPRSGDLSVYWYQQSLDQGLQFLIQYYNGEERAKGNILERFSAQQFPDLHSELNLSSLELGDSALYFCASSVTELNYGYTFGSGTRLTVV.

This clone appeared a single time. V gene TRBV10-3 combines with J gene TRBJ1-3; 9 positions agree with TRBD1. This CDR3 has 16 residues. Germline CDR1 ENHRY, CDR2 SYGVKD. V shed 5 bases, J shed 0 bases, and the junction held 5 bases outside the gene matches. The DNA of the CDR3 is TGTGCCATCAGTTCCGGGACAGGGATCTCTGGAAACACCATATATTTT. Protein sequence: CAISSGTGISGNTIYF.

The rearrangement joins TRBV7-9 to TRBJ2-5; perhaps TRBD1 as D (5 bases). V dropped 5 bases and J dropped 2 bases, with 12 bases sitting between them. The CDR3 totals 14 residues. Germline V gene lookup returns CDR1 SEHNR and CDR2 FQNEAQ (reference sequence). The CDR3 DNA reads as TGTGCCAGCAGCCCCTACAGGAGTCAAGAGACCCAGTACTTC. Its translation: CASSPYRSQETQYF. Variable domain in full (rest from reference TRBV7-9 and TRBJ2-5): DTGVSQNPRHKITKRGQNVTFRCDPISEHNRLYWYRQTLGQGPEFLTYFQNEAQLEKSRLLSDRFSAERPKGSFSTLEIQRTEQGDSAMYLCASSPYRSQETQYFGPGTRLLVL.

CDR3 nucleotide sequence: TGTGCCAGCAGTCTCAGGGACTATGGCTACACCTTC. Translating gives CASSLRDYGYTF. This chain connects TRBV12-3 or TRBV12-4 to TRBJ1-2; the D gene is possibly TRBD1 (5 bases). The ends were cut back, 5 bases at V and 3 bases at J, with 7 bases in the middle. The CDR3 sequence is 12 residues long.

The chain combines TRBV18 with TRBJ1-4, with D possibly being TRBD1 (5 bases). Per the germline V gene, CDR1 is KGHSH and CDR2 is LQKENI. The V and J ends lost 6 bases and 8 bases respectively, with 13 bases between them. The CDR3 has 13 amino acids. The CDR3, as DNA: TGTGCCAGCTCCAGGGCTACGTACGAAAAACTGTTTTTT. It yields the protein CASSRATYEKLFF.

The rearrangement links TRBV7-6 to TRBJ2-5, with D maybe TRBD2 (5 bases). This CDR3 spans 16 amino acids. The V and J ends lost 1 base and 2 bases respectively, with 14 bases between them. The V gene's germline CDR1 is SGHVS and CDR2 FNYEAQ. The CDR3: CASSLEGGHGQETQYF. The CDR3 bases are TGTGCCAGCAGCTTAGAGGGCGGGCATGGGCAAGAGACCCAGTACTTC. The full variable domain, with the rest looked up from reference TRBV7-6 and TRBJ2-5, is GAGVSQSPRYKVTKRGQDVALRCDPISGHVSLYWYRQALGQGPEFLTYFNYEAQQDKSGLPNDRFSAERPEGSISTLTIQRTEQRDSAMYRCASSLEGGHGQETQYFGPGTRLLVL.

This chain joins TRBV18 and TRBJ1-6; D not resolved. V was clipped by 3 bases and J by 5 bases, with 17 bases between them. Germline CDR1 KGHSH, CDR2 LQKENI. The CDR3 loop spans 17 amino acids. In nucleotides, the CDR3 is TGTGCCAGCTCACCCTCTCGACCCAACCGGGATAATTCACCCCTCCACTTT. Translating gives CASSPSRPNRDNSPLHF. The variable domain in full, with the rest retrieved from reference TRBV18 and TRBJ1-6, is NAGVMQNPRHLVRRRGQEARLRCSPMKGHSHVYWYRQLPEEGLKFMVYLQKENIIDESGMPKERFSAEFPKEGPSILRIQQVVRGDSAAYFCASSPSRPNRDNSPLHFGNGTRLTVT.

The chain carries TRBV14 and TRBJ2-1, with D possibly TRBD1 on 6 matching bases. Germline loops: CDR1 SGHDN, CDR2 FVKESK. The CDR3 has 12 residues. Trimming removed 5 bases from V and 9 bases from J, with 11 bases in between. CDR3 amino acids: CASSYRGTEQFF. The CDR3 nucleotides read TGTGCCAGCAGCTATAGGGGGACTGAGCAGTTCTTC. Using reference TRBV14 and TRBJ2-1 for the parts outside the CDR3, the full variable domain is EAGVTQFPSHSVIEKGQTVTLRCDPISGHDNLYWYRRVMGKEIKFLLHFVKESKQDESGMPNNRFLAERTGGTYSTLKVQPAELEDSGVYFCASSYRGTEQFFGPGTRLTVL.

The chain is built from TRBV4-2 and TRBJ2-1; TRBD2 aligns across 9 bases. CDR1 is LGHNA, CDR2 YNFKEQ, per germline. With V trimmed by 0 bases and J by 4 bases, 1 base remained unmatched. CDR3 length: 15 residues. CDR3 in DNA: TGTGCCAGCAGCCAAGACCTAGCGGGATACAATGAGCAGTTCTTC. It codes for CASSQDLAGYNEQFF.

The rearrangement links TRBV7-2 to TRBJ2-5; D remains unclear. The germline V gene has CDR1 SGHTA and CDR2 FQGNSA. Trimming took 1 base from V and 1 from J, leaving 7 bases between them. The CDR3 contains 14 residues. The CDR3 spells CASSLGPFQETQYF. Written as DNA, the CDR3 is TGTGCCAGCAGCTTAGGTCCGTTCCAAGAGACCCAGTACTTC.

The chain is built from TRBV19 and TRBJ1-6; no reliable D call. The CDR3 is made up of 12 amino acids. Germline CDR1 and CDR2: LNHDA and SQIVND (reference sequence). Trimming cost V 5 bases and J 10 bases, with 9 bases left between them. The CDR3 here is CASSFSRSPLHF. The CDR3 DNA reads TGTGCCAGTAGTTTCTCCAGGTCACCCCTCCACTTT.

The chain couples TRBV28 to TRBJ1-2; TRBD1 matches at 8 bases. The CDR3 has 14 residues. Per germline, CDR1 MDHEN and CDR2 SYDVKM. V was clipped by 5 bases and J by 3 bases; unmatched bases: 5. CDR3 coding DNA: TGTGCCAGCAGTGAGCAGGGGGCCTACTATGGCTACACCTTC. Its protein is CASSEQGAYYGYTF.

The V and J genes are TRBV19 and TRBJ2-7; TRBD1 matches at 9 bases. CDR3 length: 14 amino acids. Per germline, CDR1 LNHDA and CDR2 SQIVND (reference sequence). V was clipped by 5 bases and J by 6 bases; unmatched bases: 8. DNA for the CDR3: TGTGCCAGTAGTGCCACCGGGACAGGGATCGAGCAGTACTTC. It is translated as CASSATGTGIEQYF.